A single sample is the source of the 13 T cell receptor beta chains below, sequenced in a study of T cells after yellow fever vaccination. In TCRdb, the 5' RACE reads were re-called with MiXCR into one record per CDR3 protein. The sample shows some 560,000 distinct CDR3 sequences, less than 20% of them seen only once. Here the sequenced sample was PBMCs, taken 5 to 6 days after the first yellow fever vaccination. The receptors stem from a man between 18 and 35 years old who received the YFV17D yellow fever vaccine.

This clonotype was detected only a few times. The chain couples TRBV10-3 to TRBJ2-2; D remains unclear. Germline lookup yields CDR1 ENHRY and CDR2 SYGVKD. This CDR3 has 13 amino acids. With 8 bases removed from V and 1 base from J, the gap between germline ends came to 8 bases. Here the CDR3 reads CAIDSENTGELFF. The CDR3, as DNA: TGTGCCATCGACTCCGAGAACACCGGGGAGCTGTTTTTT.

This clonotype was observed a handful of times. The V and J genes are TRBV4-3 and TRBJ2-2; D remains unclear. V shed 0 bases and J shed 10 bases, with 9 bases lying between them. The V gene's germline CDR1 is LGHNA and CDR2 YSLEER. This CDR3 is 13 amino acids long. This CDR3 is CASSQDGIVELFF. The CDR3 region has the DNA TGCGCCAGCAGCCAAGATGGCATAGTGGAGCTGTTTTTT.

A word on this clonotype: At one boundary the junction diverges from the germline segment, which might be a read error. The rearrangement joins TRBV7-7 to TRBJ2-3, with D possibly TRBD1 on 6 matching bases. CDR3 length: 14 residues. Germline CDR1 and CDR2: SSHAT and FNYEAQ (reference sequence). The CDR3 region has the DNA TGTGCTAGCAGCTTAAAGGGGGTGACAGATACGCAGTATTTT. Translation: CASSLKGVTDTQYF. The variable domain in full, completed from reference TRBV7-7 and TRBJ2-3, reads GAGVSQSPRYKVTKRGQDVTLRCDPISSHATLYWYQQALGQGPEFLTYFNYEAQPDKSGLPSDRFSAERPEGSISTLTIQRTEQRDSAMYRCASSLKGVTDTQYFGPGTRLTVL.

This clonotype came up a few times. The chain links TRBV2 to TRBJ1-3; TRBD1 matches at 7 bases. Germline assignment: CDR1 SNHLY and CDR2 FYNNEI. The V gene end was trimmed by 6 bases and the J gene end by 0 bases; junction bases not matched to a gene: 2. The CDR3 extends over 14 amino acids. The CDR3 spells CASRTGYSGNTIYF. In DNA form, the CDR3 reads TGTGCCAGCAGGACAGGGTACTCTGGAAACACCATATATTTT.

The CDR3 nucleotides are TGTGCCAGTAGTATCCCCCCTGCCGGGGGTGAAAAACTGTTTTTT. Translation: CASSIPPAGGEKLFF. The chain employs TRBV19 and TRBJ1-4; D is perhaps TRBD1 (5 bases). The CDR3 has 15 residues. Germline loops: CDR1 LNHDA, CDR2 SQIVND (reference sequence). The germline V and J ends were trimmed by 3 bases and 7 bases, with 15 bases remaining between them.

This clonotype has just a few counts. The chain joins TRBV5-1 to TRBJ2-5; perhaps TRBD2 as D (6 bases). The germline V gene encodes CDR1 SGHRS and CDR2 YFSETQ. The V end was cut by 1 base, the J end by 3 bases, with 13 bases between. The CDR3 totals 15 residues. CDR3 sequence (DNA): TGCGCCAGCAGCTTGCGGGCGGGGACGGAAGAGACCCAGTACTTC. Encoded protein: CASSLRAGTEETQYF.

The gene calls are TRBV5-5 and TRBJ2-7, with TRBD1 matching 9 bases. The CDR3 covers 15 residues. CDR1 and CDR2 from the germline V gene are SGHKS and YYEKEE (reference sequence). The V segment lost 2 bases and the J segment 7 bases; nucleotides outside the gene matches: 10. The CDR3 DNA is TGTGCCAGCAGCTTTCACGGGACAGGGTTGGATGAGCAGTACGTC. This translates into CASSFHGTGLDEQYV.

This clonotype has only one observation. The V gene is TRBV30, the J gene TRBJ2-2; 8 positions match TRBD1. Germline V gene data show CDR1 as GTSNPN and CDR2 as SVGIG (reference sequence). The trim removed 6 bases at V and 2 bases at J, leaving 2 bases unmatched. The CDR3 has 13 residues. The CDR3 DNA reads as TGTGCCTGCGGACAGGGTAACACCGGGGAGCTGTTTTTT. Translated: CACGQGNTGELFF.

This clonotype was picked up a small number of times. The chain joins TRBV7-9 to TRBJ2-1; 7 bases are a match to TRBD2. With 4 bases clipped from V and 9 bases from J, the junction kept 12 bases outside the gene matches. The CDR3 has 15 amino acids. Germline CDR1 and CDR2: SEHNR and FQNEAQ (reference sequence). Written as DNA, the CDR3 is TGTGCCAGCAGCTCAAGGAGGCGGGGGAGAAGTGAGCAGTTCTTC. The encoded protein is CASSSRRRGRSEQFF.

This clonotype was picked up a small number of times. The genes are TRBV12-3 or TRBV12-4 and TRBJ2-2; 10 bases map to TRBD1. The CDR3 has 14 amino acids. Germline trimming cut 10 bases from V and 6 bases from J; bases unmatched to any gene: 8. The CDR3 DNA reads as TGTGCCAATCGGGACAGGGGACCAGCCGGGGAGCTGTTTTTT. Translated: CANRDRGPAGELFF.

This clonotype was counted a few times. CDR3 coding DNA: TGTGCCAGCAGTTTCAGCCCCGAGCGGGGCTACACCTTC. Protein: CASSFSPERGYTF. The V gene is TRBV12-3 or TRBV12-4, the J gene TRBJ1-2; D not certain. CDR3 size: 13 residues. The V and J ends lost 3 bases and 8 bases respectively, with 13 bases between them.

This chain links TRBV12-3 or TRBV12-4 with TRBJ2-1; 10 nucleotides agree with TRBD2. CDR3 size: 15 residues. Trimming removed 2 bases from V and 5 bases from J; junction bases left unmatched: 3. CDR3 DNA: TGTGCCAGCAGTTTATGGACTAGCGGTCACAATGAGCAGTTCTTC. It codes for CASSLWTSGHNEQFF.

The chain has TRBV5-1 and TRBJ2-3; D uncertain. Germline V gives CDR1 SGHRS, CDR2 YFSETQ. Trimming took off 0 bases at V and 0 bases at J, with 14 bases between the two ends. The CDR3 is 17 amino acids. This CDR3 is CASSLASGLVSTDTQYF. The CDR3 coding sequence is TGCGCCAGCAGCTTGGCCAGTGGCCTAGTTAGCACAGATACGCAGTATTTT.